The T cell receptor (beta chain) under discussion was sequenced for a study of CD4 T cells in relation to SARS-CoV-2 and coronaviruses. For this clone: Its antigen is unknown.

Before the COVID-19 pandemic, during about 2010-2018, CD4+ T cells were taken from unexposed donors. Isolation of CD4+ T cells took place after less than twelve days in culture. The CDR3 length is 18 residues. Trimming stripped 0 bases from V and 0 bases from J, with 15 bases between. Germline loops: CDR1 SGDLS, CDR2 YYNGEE. The data were produced by immunoSEQ multiplex PCR, yet TCRdb's version contains in-frame clones alone and is incomplete. Of about 16,000 clones listed, about 80% are singletons. The chain joins TRBV9 to TRBJ2-2; either TRBD1 or TRBD2 may supply D (5 bases each). This clonotype originated in a human donor in good health. Sequencing was performed on CD4+ T cells from PBMCs, cultured in vitro. The CDR3 here is CASSVAVRETANTGELFF. The CDR3 DNA follows: TGTGCCAGCAGCGTAGCGGTAAGGGAGACAGCGAACACCGGGGAGCTGTTTTTT.